Below are 20 T cell receptor beta chains sequenced from a single sample in a study of vaccination and CD4 T cells after COVID-19. As for treatment: 10-day PBMC culture with coronavirus spike peptide pools or control peptides (ViraFEST assay). Cultured CD4+ T-cell DNA underwent Oncomine TCR Beta short-read sequencing. TCRdb re-called the PCR reads through MiXCR, storing one row per CDR3 protein. The sample records about 21,000 distinct CDR3 sequences, about 27% being singletons. For these receptors, no antigen is known. Specimen: cultured CD4+ T cells from blood. Source of these receptors: a human donor with COVID-19.

The chain uses TRBV28 and TRBJ1-6; 9 positions agree with TRBD1. V lost 4 bases to trimming and J lost 10 bases; unmatched junction nucleotides: 8. The CDR3 runs to 15 residues. Germline assignment: CDR1 MDHEN and CDR2 SYDVKM. The CDR3, as DNA: TGTGCCAGCAGTTCCAGACAGGGGGGAGGGTCACCCCTCCACTTT. It translates to CASSSRQGGGSPLHF.

CDR3 nucleotides: TGTGCCAGCAGCTTAGATGGTTCAATTGTAGAGGAAAAACTGTTTTTT. This translates into CASSLDGSIVEEKLFF. The gene calls are TRBV7-2 and TRBJ1-4; D is uncertain. V lost 1 base and J lost 8, with 17 bases in between. CDR1 and CDR2 from the germline V gene are SGHTA and FQGNSA. This CDR3 comprises 16 residues.

This clonotype turned up a few times. The chain employs TRBV20-1 and TRBJ1-2; D may be TRBD1 (5 bases). V shed 1 base and J shed 8 bases, with 11 bases lying between them. The CDR3 is 12 amino acids. CDR1 DFQATT and CDR2 SNEGSKA come from the germline V gene (reference sequence). Here the CDR3 DNA reads TGCAGTGCTAGAGTGGGGGGGAAAGGCTACACCTTC. This sequence encodes CSARVGGKGYTF.

The chain carries TRBV20-1 and TRBJ2-5; 12 bases fit TRBD1. With 6 bases clipped from V and 4 bases from J, the junction kept 9 bases outside the gene matches. The germline V gene has CDR1 DFQATT and CDR2 SNEGSKA (reference sequence). This CDR3 spans 15 amino acids. This CDR3 is CSARPGTGGGETQYF. The CDR3 coding sequence is TGCAGTGCACGACCCGGGACAGGGGGCGGAGAGACCCAGTACTTC.

The sample holds a few counts of this clonotype. The V and J genes are TRBV11-2 and TRBJ1-2, with 9 bases lining up with TRBD1. The CDR3 contains 15 residues. The V and J ends lost 5 bases and 4 bases, in that order; junction bases with no gene match: 8. In germline, CDR1 is SGHAT, CDR2 FQNNGV. The CDR3 coding sequence is TGTGCCAGCAGCGAAGGGGGGACAGGGCTCTATGGCTACACCTTC. Protein: CASSEGGTGLYGYTF.

The chain combines TRBV27 with TRBJ2-7, with TRBD1 matching over 10 bases. After removal of 0 bases from V and 4 bases from J, the junction contained 9 bases not matched to a gene. CDR1 and CDR2 from the germline V gene are MNHEY and SMNVEV (reference sequence). The CDR3 is 17 amino acids. The CDR3 DNA is TGTGCCAGCAGTTTATCCGTCGGGACAGGGGTCCTTTACGAGCAGTACTTC. As protein: CASSLSVGTGVLYEQYF.

This clonotype was seen a few times. V is TRBV25-1 and J is TRBJ1-1; TRBD1 agrees at 8 bases. This CDR3 is built from 13 residues. V lost 8 bases to trimming and J lost 5 bases; unmatched junction nucleotides: 7. In germline, CDR1 is MGHDK, CDR2 SYGVNS. CDR3 amino acids: CASSRTGLTEAFF. CDR3 DNA sequence: TGTGCCAGCTCCCGGACAGGGTTGACTGAAGCTTTCTTT.

The rearrangement links TRBV24-1 to TRBJ2-7, with 7 nucleotides matching TRBD1. The CDR3 loop spans 13 amino acids. With V trimmed by 9 bases and J by 7 bases, 11 bases remained unmatched. Germline V CDR1 and CDR2: KGHDR, SFDVKD. The CDR3 loop is CATGIDRAQEQYF. In DNA, the CDR3 is TGTGCCACCGGCATAGACAGGGCCCAGGAGCAGTACTTC.

The V call is TRBV11-3, the J call TRBJ2-2; D might be TRBD2 (5 bases). The CDR3 is made up of 15 amino acids. Trimming left V 1 base short and J 1 base short, with 7 bases between. Germline loops: CDR1 SGHNT, CDR2 YENEEA. As DNA, the CDR3 is TGTGCCAGCAGCTTAGCTGCGGGGAACACCGGGGAGCTGTTTTTT. Amino acids: CASSLAAGNTGELFF.

This clonotype was found a few times. One junction end disagrees with the germline gene, perhaps due to a read error. The V and J genes are TRBV14 and TRBJ1-2; D call uncertain. The CDR3 loop spans 14 amino acids. Looked up from germline, CDR1 is SGHDN and CDR2 is FVKESK. For the CDR3, the DNA is TGTGCCAGCAGCCCAGTCAGAGTAGGGCAGGCCATCGCCTTC. It translates to CASSPVRVGQAIAF.

The V call is TRBV12-3 or TRBV12-4, the J call TRBJ1-2; D is unclear. Trimming left V 8 bases short and J 4 bases short, with 8 bases between. CDR3 length: 11 amino acids. CDR3 in amino acids: CASGKGYGYTF. Written as DNA, the CDR3 is TGTGCCAGCGGAAAGGGCTATGGCTACACCTTC.

The chain combines TRBV12-3 or TRBV12-4 with TRBJ1-2; 8 bases are a match to TRBD1. CDR3 size: 14 residues. V shed 5 bases, J shed 1 base, and the junction held 3 bases outside the gene matches. As DNA, the CDR3 is TGTGCCAGCAGTATACAGGGGGGTAACTATGGCTACACCTTC. It is translated as CASSIQGGNYGYTF.

V gene TRBV21-1 combines with J gene TRBJ2-7. TRBV21-1 is listed as a pseudogene. The length of the CDR3 is 13 residues. The CDR3 sequence: CASSSRKTYEQYF. CDR3 coding DNA: TGTGCCAGCAGCAGCAGGAAAACCTACGAGCAGTACTTC.

The rearrangement joins TRBV5-1 to TRBJ2-3; D is unresolved. The CDR3 length is 15 residues. CDR1 is SGHRS, CDR2 YFSETQ, per germline. V dropped 4 bases and J dropped 1 base, with 13 bases sitting between them. In DNA, the CDR3 is TGCGCCAGCAGCCCTCCGCTGGATGGCACAGATACGCAGTATTTT. Protein product: CASSPPLDGTDTQYF.

This clonotype showed up just a few times. The J gene is TRBJ1-6, the V gene TRBV6-1; D perhaps matches TRBD1 (5 bases). This CDR3 region has 15 residues. V gave up 6 bases and J gave up 3 bases, with 12 bases separating them. Germline lookup yields CDR1 MNHNS and CDR2 SASEGT. CDR3: CASRDRGGYNSPLHF. DNA for the CDR3: TGTGCCAGCAGGGACCGGGGGGGCTATAATTCACCCCTCCACTTT.

The chain employs TRBV24-1 and TRBJ2-5, with TRBD1 as a possible D gene (7 bases). The CDR3 is 13 residues long. Germline V gene lookup returns CDR1 KGHDR and CDR2 SFDVKD. Between the trimmed V and J ends, which lost 6 bases and 5 bases, there was a span of 12 bases. CDR3: CATSQGGRETQYF. For the CDR3, the DNA is TGTGCCACCAGTCAGGGGGGTCGGGAGACCCAGTACTTC.

The CDR3 is CASSPDVYNEQFF. CDR3 sequence (DNA): TGCGCCAGCAGCCCGGACGTCTACAATGAGCAGTTCTTC. The chain couples TRBV5-1 to TRBJ2-1, with D uncertain. From germline, CDR1 is SGHRS and CDR2 YFSETQ. The V end was cut by 4 bases, the J end by 3 bases, with 8 bases between. There are 13 residues in the CDR3. The whole variable domain, filled in from reference TRBV5-1 and TRBJ2-1, reads KAGVTQTPRYLIKTRGQQVTLSCSPISGHRSVSWYQQTPGQGLQFLFEYFSETQRNKGNFPGRFSGRQFSNSRSEMNVSTLELGDSALYLCASSPDVYNEQFFGPGTRLTVL.

As to this clonotype: At one end the junction does not follow the germline gene, possibly because of a read error. This chain links TRBV2 with TRBJ2-5, with D possibly matching TRBD1 (6 bases). Germline V gene lookup returns CDR1 SNHLY and CDR2 FYNNEI. This CDR3 has 13 residues. CDR3 sequence: CASLRGYQEAQYF. As DNA, the CDR3 is TGTGCCAGCCTCAGGGGTTACCAAGAGGCCCAGTACTTC.

The rearrangement links TRBV14 to TRBJ1-4; D gene uncertain. Trimming pared 2 bases from V and 5 bases from J, leaving 9 bases between. Germline-derived CDR1 and CDR2 are SGHDN and FVKESK. The CDR3 runs 14 residues. CDR3 sequence reads: CASSQPEYNEKLFF. CDR3 sequence (DNA): TGTGCCAGCAGCCAACCGGAGTACAATGAAAAACTGTTTTTT.

The sample holds a few counts of this clonotype. V and J are TRBV5-1 and TRBJ1-2, with D possibly matching TRBD1 (5 bases). The germline V and J ends were trimmed by 1 base and 8 bases, with 15 bases remaining between them. This CDR3 comprises 14 residues. Germline CDR1 SGHRS, CDR2 YFSETQ. This chain's CDR3 is CASSLRQGGNGYTF. The CDR3 DNA reads TGCGCCAGCAGCTTGCGGCAGGGTGGGAACGGCTACACCTTC.